The rows below give T cell receptor beta chains drawn from one sample of a study of cytomegalovirus exposure and HLA in healthy donors. The data were produced by immunoSEQ multiplex PCR, yet TCRdb's version contains in-frame clones alone and is incomplete. The sample holds 95,000 to 130,000 clones, about 59% seen once. The sample was PBMCs. These receptors were obtained from a woman in her thirties or forties in good health and CMV-seropositive. Both conserved end residues are trimmed from each CDR3.

V	J	CDR3
TRBV2	TRBJ1-2	ASSGGPSGFYYGYT
TRBV19	TRBJ2-5	ASRMRFGVGEIQETQY
TRBV2	TRBJ2-5	ASSRDNPRETQY
TRBV14	TRBJ2-1	ASSQFLAGFYNEQF
TRBV19	TRBJ1-1	ASSIGPQGSTEAF
TRBV6-4	TRBJ2-1	ASSELAGDSGEQF
TRBV10-2	TRBJ2-1	ASSEWALNRVRYNEQF
TRBV4-2	TRBJ1-1	ASSPTGFITEAF
TRBV7-9	TRBJ1-2	ASSLASDDYYGYT
TRBV7-3	TRBJ2-7	ASSPGTSGRVLNPYEQY
TRBV18	TRBJ2-1	ASSPRQGGSYNEQF
TRBV6-6	TRBJ2-7	ASSYSPGQGGYEQY
TRBV9	TRBJ1-2	ASSPRTGGLGT
TRBV4-3	TRBJ2-3	ASSQDPPNSTHGDTQY
TRBV28	TRBJ1-5	ASGTPTSNQPQH
TRBV7-9	TRBJ1-2	ASSLGEYGYT
TRBV4-3	TRBJ2-1	ASSQASGSWDEQF
TRBV7-2	TRBJ1-5	ASSLSPGGGQPQH
TRBV6-6	TRBJ2-4	ASSDGRAFAKNIQY
TRBV6-1	TRBJ1-1	ASSDPTRVADTEAF
TRBV21-1	TRBJ1-3	ASSIRGGEDSGNTIY
TRBV30	TRBJ2-7	AWSETGVLSYEQY
TRBV21-1	TRBJ2-3	ASSSTGGMTDTQY
TRBV25-1	TRBJ1-5	ASSEPGGTQPQH
TRBV27	TRBJ2-1	ASRIGLAVSYNEQF